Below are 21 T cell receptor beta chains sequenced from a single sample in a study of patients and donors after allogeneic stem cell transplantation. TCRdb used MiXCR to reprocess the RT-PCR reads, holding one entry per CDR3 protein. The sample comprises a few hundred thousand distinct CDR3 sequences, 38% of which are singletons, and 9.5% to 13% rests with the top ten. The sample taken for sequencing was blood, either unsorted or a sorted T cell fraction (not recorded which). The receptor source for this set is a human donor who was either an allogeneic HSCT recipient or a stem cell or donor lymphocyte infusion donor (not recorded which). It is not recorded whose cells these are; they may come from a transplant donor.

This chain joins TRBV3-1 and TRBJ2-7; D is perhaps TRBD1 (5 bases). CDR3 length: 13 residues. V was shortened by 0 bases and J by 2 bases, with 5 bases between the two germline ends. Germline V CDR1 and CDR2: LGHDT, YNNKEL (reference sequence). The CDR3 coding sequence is TGTGCCAGCAGCCAAGAAGGGGCCTACGAGCAGTACTTC. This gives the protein CASSQEGAYEQYF.

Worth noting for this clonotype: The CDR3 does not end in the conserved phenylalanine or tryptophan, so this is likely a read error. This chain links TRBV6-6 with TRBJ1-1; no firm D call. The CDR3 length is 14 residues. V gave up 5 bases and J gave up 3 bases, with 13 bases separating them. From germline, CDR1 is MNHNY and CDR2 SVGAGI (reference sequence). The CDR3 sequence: CASSDGRTDTEAFL. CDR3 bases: TGTGCCAGCAGTGATGGGAGAACCGACACTGAAGCTTTCTTG.

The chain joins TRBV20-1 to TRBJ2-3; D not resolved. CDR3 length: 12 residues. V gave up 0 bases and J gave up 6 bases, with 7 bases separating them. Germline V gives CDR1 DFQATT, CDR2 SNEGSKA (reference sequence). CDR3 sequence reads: CSARDLVDTQYF. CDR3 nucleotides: TGCAGTGCTAGAGACCTCGTGGATACGCAGTATTTT.

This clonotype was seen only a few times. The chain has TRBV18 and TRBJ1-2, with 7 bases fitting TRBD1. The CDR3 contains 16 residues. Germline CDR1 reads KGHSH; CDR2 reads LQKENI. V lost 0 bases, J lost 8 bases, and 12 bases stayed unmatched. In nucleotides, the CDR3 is TGTGCCAGCTCACCACCGGGGAGGCGCAGGGGGGACGGCTACACCTTC. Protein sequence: CASSPPGRRRGDGYTF. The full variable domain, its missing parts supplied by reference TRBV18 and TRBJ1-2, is NAGVMQNPRHLVRRRGQEARLRCSPMKGHSHVYWYRQLPEEGLKFMVYLQKENIIDESGMPKERFSAEFPKEGPSILRIQQVVRGDSAAYFCASSPPGRRRGDGYTFGSGTRLTVV.

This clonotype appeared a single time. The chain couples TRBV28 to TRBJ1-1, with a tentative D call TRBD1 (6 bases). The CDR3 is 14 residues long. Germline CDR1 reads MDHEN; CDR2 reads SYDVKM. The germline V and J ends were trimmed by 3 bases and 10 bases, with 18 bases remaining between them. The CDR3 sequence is CASSFRGALIRAFF. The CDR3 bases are TGTGCCAGCAGTTTTCGGGGGGCGCTAATTAGAGCTTTCTTT. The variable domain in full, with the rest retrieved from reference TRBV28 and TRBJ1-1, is DVKVTQSSRYLVKRTGEKVFLECVQDMDHENMFWYRQDPGLGLRLIYFSYDVKMKEKGDIPEGYSVSREKKERFSLILESASTNQTSMYLCASSFRGALIRAFFGQGTRLTVV.

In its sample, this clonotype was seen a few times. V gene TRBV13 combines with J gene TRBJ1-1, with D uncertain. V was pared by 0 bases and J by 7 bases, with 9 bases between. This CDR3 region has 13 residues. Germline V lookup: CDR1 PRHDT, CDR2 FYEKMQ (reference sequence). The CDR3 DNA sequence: TGTGCCAGCAGCTTAGGGGGTGCGGGTGAAGCTTTCTTT. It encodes CASSLGGAGEAFF.

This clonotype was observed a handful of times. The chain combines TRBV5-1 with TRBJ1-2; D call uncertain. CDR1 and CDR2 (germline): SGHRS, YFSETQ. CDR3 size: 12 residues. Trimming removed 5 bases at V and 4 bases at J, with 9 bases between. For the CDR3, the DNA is TGCGCCAGCAGTCGTGGGAGCTATGGCTACACCTTC. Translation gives CASSRGSYGYTF.

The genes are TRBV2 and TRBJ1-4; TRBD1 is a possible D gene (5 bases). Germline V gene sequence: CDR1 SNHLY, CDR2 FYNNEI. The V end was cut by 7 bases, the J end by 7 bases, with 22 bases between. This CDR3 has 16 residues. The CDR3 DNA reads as TGTGCCAGCAAAAGCCCGGCGGGGCGCGGGGGTGAAAAACTGTTTTTT. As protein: CASKSPAGRGGEKLFF.

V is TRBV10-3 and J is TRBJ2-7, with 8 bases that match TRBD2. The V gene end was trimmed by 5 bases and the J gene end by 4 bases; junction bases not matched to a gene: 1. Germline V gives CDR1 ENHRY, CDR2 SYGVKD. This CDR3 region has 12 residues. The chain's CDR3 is CAISRGGYEQYF. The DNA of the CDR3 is TGTGCCATCAGTCGGGGGGGATACGAGCAGTACTTC.

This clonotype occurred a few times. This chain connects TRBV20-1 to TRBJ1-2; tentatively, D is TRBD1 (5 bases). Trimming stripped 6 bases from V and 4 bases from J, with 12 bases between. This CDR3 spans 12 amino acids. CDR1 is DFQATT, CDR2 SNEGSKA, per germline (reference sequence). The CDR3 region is CSATGTAYGYTF. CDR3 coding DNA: TGCAGTGCGACCGGGACGGCCTATGGCTACACCTTC.

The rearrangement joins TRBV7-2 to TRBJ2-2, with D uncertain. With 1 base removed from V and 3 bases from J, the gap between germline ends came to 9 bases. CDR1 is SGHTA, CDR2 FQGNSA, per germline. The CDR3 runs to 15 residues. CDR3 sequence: CASSLVPLYTGELFF. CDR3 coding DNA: TGTGCCAGCAGCTTAGTTCCGCTATACACCGGGGAGCTGTTTTTT.

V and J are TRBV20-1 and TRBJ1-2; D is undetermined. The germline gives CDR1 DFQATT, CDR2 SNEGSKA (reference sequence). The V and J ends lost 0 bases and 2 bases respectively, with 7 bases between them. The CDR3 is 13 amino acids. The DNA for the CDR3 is TGCAGTGCTAGAGATGACCGAAACTATGGCTACACCTTC. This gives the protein CSARDDRNYGYTF.

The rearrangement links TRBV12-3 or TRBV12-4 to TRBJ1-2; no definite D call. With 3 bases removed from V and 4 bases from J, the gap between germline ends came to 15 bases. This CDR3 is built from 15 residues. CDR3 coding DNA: TGTGCCAGCAGTTTTGGTGGTGGCCTCGGCTATGGCTACACCTTC. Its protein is CASSFGGGLGYGYTF.

For the CDR3, the DNA is TGTGCCATCACCCCCTCGGACAGCATAAACTATGGCTACACCTTC. As protein: CAITPSDSINYGYTF. The J gene is TRBJ1-2, the V gene TRBV10-3; D may be TRBD1 (6 bases). Trimming removed 7 bases at V and 2 bases at J, with 17 bases between. In germline, CDR1 is ENHRY, CDR2 SYGVKD. This CDR3 is built from 15 residues.

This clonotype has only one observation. The CDR3 DNA reads as TGCAGCGTTGAAAGGCAGGGCGGAGAGACCCAGTACTTC. Residues: CSVERQGGETQYF. The rearrangement links TRBV29-1 to TRBJ2-5; D may be TRBD1 (5 bases). Trimming took 2 bases from V and 4 from J, leaving 11 bases between them. Germline V gene data show CDR1 as SQVTM and CDR2 as ANQGSEA. The CDR3 length is 13 residues.

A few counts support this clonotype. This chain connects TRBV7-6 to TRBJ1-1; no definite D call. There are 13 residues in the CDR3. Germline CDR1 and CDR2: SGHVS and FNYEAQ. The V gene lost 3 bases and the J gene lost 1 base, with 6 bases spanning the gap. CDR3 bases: TGTGCCAGCAGCTTTACCGAGAACACTGAAGCTTTCTTT. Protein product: CASSFTENTEAFF.

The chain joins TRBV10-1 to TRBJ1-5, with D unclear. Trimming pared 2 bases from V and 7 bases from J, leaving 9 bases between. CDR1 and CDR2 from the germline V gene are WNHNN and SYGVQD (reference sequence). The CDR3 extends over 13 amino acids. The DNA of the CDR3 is TGCGCCAGCAGTGAGAGCCCGGGACAGCCCCAGCATTTT. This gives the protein CASSESPGQPQHF.

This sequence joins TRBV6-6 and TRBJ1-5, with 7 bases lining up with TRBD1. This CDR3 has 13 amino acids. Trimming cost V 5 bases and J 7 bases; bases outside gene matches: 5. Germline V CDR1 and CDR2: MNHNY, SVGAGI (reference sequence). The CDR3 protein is CASSEGARQPQHF. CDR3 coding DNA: TGTGCCAGCAGTGAGGGGGCGCGGCAGCCCCAGCATTTT.

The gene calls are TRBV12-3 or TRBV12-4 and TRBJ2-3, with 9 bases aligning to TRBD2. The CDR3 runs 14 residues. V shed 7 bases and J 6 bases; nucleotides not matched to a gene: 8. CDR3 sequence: CASKNSGGPDTQYF. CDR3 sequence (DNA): TGTGCCAGCAAAAATAGCGGGGGTCCGGATACGCAGTATTTT.

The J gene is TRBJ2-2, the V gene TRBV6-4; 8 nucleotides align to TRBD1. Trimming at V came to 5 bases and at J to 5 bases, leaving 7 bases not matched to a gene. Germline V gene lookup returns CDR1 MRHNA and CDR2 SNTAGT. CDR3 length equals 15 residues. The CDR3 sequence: CASSPGQATTGELFF. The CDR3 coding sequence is TGTGCCAGCAGTCCGGGACAGGCTACAACCGGGGAGCTGTTTTTT.

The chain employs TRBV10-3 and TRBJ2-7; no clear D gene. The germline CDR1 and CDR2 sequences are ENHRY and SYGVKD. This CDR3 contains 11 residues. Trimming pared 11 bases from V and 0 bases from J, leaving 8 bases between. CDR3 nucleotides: TGTGCCTCAACTGACTCCTACGAGCAGTACTTC. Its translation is CASTDSYEQYF.